Below are 11 T cell receptor beta chains sequenced from a single sample in a study of blood T cell repertoires in COVID-19. Clones were sequenced by immunoSEQ multiplex PCR, and TCRdb holds only the in-frame ones, with some missing. The data contain around 76,000 clones, 81% of them seen just once; the ten biggest clones take up roughly 0.83%. The sequenced sample was peripheral blood. These receptors were taken from a woman in her 70s with acute or convalescent COVID-19.

The chain joins TRBV7-2 to TRBJ2-7, with 7 nucleotides matching TRBD2. Germline V gene data show CDR1 as SGHTA and CDR2 as FQGNSA. The V segment lost 4 bases and the J segment 2 bases; nucleotides outside the gene matches: 8. This CDR3 comprises 15 residues. The CDR3 loop reads CASSSSGDSPYEQYF. In DNA, the CDR3 is TGTGCCAGCAGCTCTAGCGGAGATTCTCCCTACGAGCAGTACTTC. Full variable domain (outside the CDR3, taken from reference TRBV7-2 and TRBJ2-7): GAGVSQSPSNKVTEKGKDVELRCDPISGHTALYWYRQSLGQGLEFLIYFQGNSAPDKSGLPSDRFSAERTGGSVSTLTIQRTQQEDSAVYLCASSSSGDSPYEQYFGPGTRLTVT.

The chain links TRBV6-5 to TRBJ1-3, with unresolved D. There are 14 residues in the CDR3. Deletions cut 4 bases from V and 0 bases from J, with 7 bases between. Germline-derived CDR1 and CDR2 are MNHEY and SVGAGI. CDR3 DNA sequence: TGTGCCAGCAGTTCGGGAAGCTCTGGAAACACCATATATTTT. It yields the protein CASSSGSSGNTIYF.

The J gene is TRBJ1-5, the V gene TRBV30; TRBD1 aligns across 11 bases. V shed 0 bases, J shed 6 bases, and the junction held 7 bases outside the gene matches. The CDR3 length is 16 residues. The germline V gene encodes CDR1 GTSNPN and CDR2 SVGIG (reference sequence). The chain's CDR3 is CAWSVRGQGAGQPQHF. The CDR3 DNA reads as TGTGCCTGGAGTGTAAGAGGACAGGGGGCTGGTCAGCCCCAGCATTTT.

The rearrangement uses TRBV7-9 and TRBJ2-2, with 11 bases matching TRBD2. Germline values: CDR1 SEHNR, CDR2 FQNEAQ (reference sequence). V gave up 3 bases and J gave up 4 bases; unmatched junction bases: 10. This CDR3 has 18 amino acids. The DNA for the CDR3 is TGTGCCAGCAGCTTGTCTTCCCTAGCGGGAGGTTTCACCGGGGAGCTGTTTTTT. Translation gives CASSLSSLAGGFTGELFF. Drawing the rest from reference TRBV7-9 and TRBJ2-2, the complete variable domain is DTGVSQNPRHKITKRGQNVTFRCDPISEHNRLYWYRQTLGQGPEFLTYFQNEAQLEKSRLLSDRFSAERPKGSFSTLEIQRTEQGDSAMYLCASSLSSLAGGFTGELFFGEGSRLTVL.

This chain uses TRBV7-2 with TRBJ2-5; 11 bases match TRBD1. With V trimmed by 5 bases and J by 1 base, 3 bases remained unmatched. CDR3 length: 15 amino acids. The V gene's germline CDR1 is SGHTA and CDR2 FQGNSA. For the CDR3, the DNA is TGTGCCAGCAGCCCGGACAGGGGGCGCCAAGAGACCCAGTACTTC. Amino acids: CASSPDRGRQETQYF.

The rearrangement uses TRBV6-5 and TRBJ2-3; 14 bases align to TRBD2. The CDR3 is 15 amino acids. CDR1 and CDR2 from the germline V gene are MNHEY and SVGAGI. Germline trimming cut 6 bases from V and 5 bases from J; bases unmatched to any gene: 4. CDR3 amino acids: CASRGLAGAGDTQYF. The CDR3 DNA reads as TGTGCCAGCAGGGGACTAGCGGGAGCGGGAGATACGCAGTATTTT.

V and J are TRBV4-1 and TRBJ2-7, with 13 bases identical to TRBD2. CDR1 MGHRA and CDR2 YSYEKL come from the germline V gene. This CDR3 comprises 18 residues. V shed 1 base and J 2 bases; nucleotides not matched to a gene: 8. The CDR3 bases are TGCGCCAGCAGCCAAGGTGCAACTAGCGGGGGGGCCGCCTACGAGCAGTACTTC. It translates to CASSQGATSGGAAYEQYF.

This chain connects TRBV29-1 to TRBJ1-2; 8 positions match TRBD1. With V trimmed by 6 bases and J by 4 bases, 4 bases remained unmatched. Germline CDR1 is SQVTM and CDR2 is ANQGSEA. This CDR3 is 12 amino acids long. This CDR3 reads CSVEGQVYGYTF. The CDR3 DNA sequence: TGCAGCGTCGAGGGACAGGTCTATGGCTACACCTTC. Supplemented by reference TRBV29-1 and TRBJ1-2, the full variable domain reads SAVISQKPSRDICQRGTSLTIQCQVDSQVTMMFWYRQQPGQSLTLIATANQGSEATYESGFVIDKFPISRPNLTFSTLTVSNMSPEDSSIYLCSVEGQVYGYTFGSGTRLTVV.

This rearrangement joins TRBV2 to TRBJ1-2; tentative D call: TRBD1 (5 bases). This CDR3 contains 13 residues. Germline V gives CDR1 SNHLY, CDR2 FYNNEI. The V gene lost 8 bases and the J gene lost 2 bases, with 12 bases spanning the gap. As DNA, the CDR3 is TGTGCCAGCTCCGTCGGGGGAAACTATGGCTACACCTTC. It codes for CASSVGGNYGYTF.

To note about this clone: Other nucleotide sequences from this sample produce the same CDR3. Here the CDR3 DNA reads TGTGCCAGCTCACCCGACAGGGTAGGCCAGCCCCAGCATTTT. It specifies CASSPDRVGQPQHF. The chain recombines TRBV18 with TRBJ1-5; 7 nucleotides agree with TRBD1. The CDR3 runs to 14 residues. Germline V lookup: CDR1 KGHSH, CDR2 LQKENI. V lost 3 bases to trimming and J lost 7 bases; unmatched junction nucleotides: 6. Full variable domain (missing parts from reference TRBV18 and TRBJ1-5): NAGVMQNPRHLVRRRGQEARLRCSPMKGHSHVYWYRQLPEEGLKFMVYLQKENIIDESGMPKERFSAEFPKEGPSILRIQQVVRGDSAAYFCASSPDRVGQPQHFGDGTRLSIL.

This chain links TRBV9 with TRBJ1-6, with unresolved D. In germline, CDR1 is SGDLS, CDR2 YYNGEE. With 4 bases removed from V and 9 bases from J, the gap between germline ends came to 11 bases. The CDR3 consists of 13 residues. This chain's CDR3 is CASSPDLASPLHF. In DNA form, the CDR3 reads TGTGCCAGCAGCCCCGACTTGGCTTCACCCCTCCACTTT.